Each of the 4 T cell receptor beta chains below was sequenced from the same sample in a study of graft-versus-host responses after intestinal transplantation. Clones were sequenced by immunoSEQ multiplex PCR, and TCRdb holds only the in-frame ones, with some missing. The sample has some 26,000 clones, roughly 94% seen once. The source was PBMCs, collected 156 days after intestinal transplant. These receptors were taken from a human patient who received an intestinal transplant, so some T cells may come from the graft donor.

Only a few counts were recorded for this clone. Other DNA sequences from this sample encode an identical CDR3 as well. The V and J genes are TRBV19 and TRBJ2-7; TRBD2 might be the D (6 bases). Trimming cost V 5 bases and J 0 bases, with 8 bases left between them. This CDR3 has 13 amino acids. Germline V lookup: CDR1 LNHDA, CDR2 SQIVND (reference sequence). The DNA of the CDR3 is TGTGCCAGTAGTGCGGGGAGCTCCTACGAGCAGTACTTC. It translates to CASSAGSSYEQYF.

Only a few counts were recorded for this clone. The chain joins TRBV5-1 to TRBJ1-2; D is unresolved. The V end was cut by 1 base, the J end by 1 base, with 11 bases between. Looked up from germline, CDR1 is SGHRS and CDR2 is YFSETQ. The length of the CDR3 is 15 residues. The CDR3 DNA reads TGCGCCAGCAGCTTGCTGGGAGGTAGTAACTATGGCTACACCTTC. It encodes CASSLLGGSNYGYTF.

This rearrangement joins TRBV7-2 to TRBJ2-7; 8 nucleotides match TRBD2. Germline CDR1 is SGHTA and CDR2 is FQGNSA. The CDR3 is 14 residues long. V was clipped by 5 bases and J by 0 bases; unmatched bases: 3. CDR3 sequence reads: CASSATSGSYEQYF. Written as DNA, the CDR3 is TGTGCCAGCAGCGCCACTAGCGGCTCCTACGAGCAGTACTTC.

V and J are TRBV7-6 and TRBJ2-1; perhaps TRBD1 as D (5 bases). The CDR3 contains 15 residues. CDR1 SGHVS and CDR2 FNYEAQ come from the germline V gene. V dropped 1 base and J dropped 4 bases, with 11 bases sitting between them. The CDR3 nucleotides are TGTGCCAGCAGCTTAGAACAGGCCCTATACAATGAGCAGTTCTTC. Its translation is CASSLEQALYNEQFF.